What follows are 3 T cell receptor beta chains derived from one specimen sequenced in a study of blood T cell repertoires in COVID-19. Only in-frame clones appear in the TCRdb table, and some are missing; sequencing was by immunoSEQ multiplex PCR. Of 200,000 to 250,000 clones listed, roughly nine tenths are singletons. Sequencing used peripheral blood. Receptors were obtained from a woman between 45 and 65 years old with acute or convalescent COVID-19.

The V call is TRBV18, the J call TRBJ1-1; D remains unclear. From germline, CDR1 is KGHSH and CDR2 LQKENI. V lost 3 bases, J lost 3 bases, and 8 bases lay in between. This CDR3 has 13 amino acids. The CDR3 sequence is CASSPAGDTEAFF. DNA of the CDR3: TGTGCCAGCTCACCGGCAGGTGACACTGAAGCTTTCTTT.

The CDR3 reads CASTARVSNQPQHF. The CDR3 DNA is TGTGCCAGCACGGCCAGGGTTAGCAATCAGCCCCAGCATTTT. The rearrangement uses TRBV2 and TRBJ1-5; a weak D match, TRBD1 (5 bases). Trimming cost V 7 bases and J 0 bases, with 10 bases left between them. This CDR3 spans 14 amino acids. Germline V gives CDR1 SNHLY, CDR2 FYNNEI.

The rearrangement joins TRBV6-4 to TRBJ2-1; possible D gene TRBD2, 6 bases. Germline CDR1 reads MRHNA; CDR2 reads SNTAGT. The CDR3 length is 16 residues. Deletions cut 0 bases from V and 2 bases from J, with 11 bases between. CDR3 protein: CASSDSSAGTYNEQFF. For the CDR3, the DNA is TGTGCCAGCAGTGACTCGAGCGCGGGGACCTACAATGAGCAGTTCTTC.